This TCR beta chain was recovered during a study of blood T cell repertoires in COVID-19. Overall study context: The United States, Italy and Spain provided the acute and convalescent COVID-19 samples. PBMCs, B-cell-depleted T cells, or T cells provided the cDNA or gDNA that made up the material.

Authors' methods: Amplification of reference gene primers provided the estimated nucleated cell counts. Profiling relied on immunoSEQ multiplex PCR, and the TCRdb table lists in-frame clones only, not all of them. V, J and clone size were drawn from that table, and D and trimming were deduced from the DNA. The sample lists about 70,000 clones, approximately 85% occurring once. Sequenced material: peripheral blood. The clonotype comes from a man aged 80 or over with acute or convalescent COVID-19.

The DNA for the CDR3 is TGTGCCAGCAGCCTACAGGGCCCTAATGAAAAACTGTTTTTT. Translation: CASSLQGPNEKLFF. The chain joins TRBV3-1 (or the pseudogene TRBV3-2) to TRBJ1-4, with a possible D match to TRBD1 (6 bases). CDR1 is LGHDT and CDR2 is YNNKEL in the germline V gene (reference sequence). The CDR3 extends over 14 amino acids. V shed 4 bases and J shed 3 bases, with 9 bases lying between them.